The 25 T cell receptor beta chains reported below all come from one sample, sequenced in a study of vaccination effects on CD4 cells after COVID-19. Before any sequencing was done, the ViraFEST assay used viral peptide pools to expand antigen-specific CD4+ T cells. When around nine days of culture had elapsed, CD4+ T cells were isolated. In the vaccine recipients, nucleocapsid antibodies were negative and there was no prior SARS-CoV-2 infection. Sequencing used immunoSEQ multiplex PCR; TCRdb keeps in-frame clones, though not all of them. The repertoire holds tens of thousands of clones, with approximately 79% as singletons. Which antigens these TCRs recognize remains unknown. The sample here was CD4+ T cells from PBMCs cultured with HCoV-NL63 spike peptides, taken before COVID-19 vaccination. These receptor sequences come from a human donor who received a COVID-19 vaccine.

For the CDR3, the DNA is TGTGCCAGCAGTTTCGGACAGGCAGGCGGGGAGCTGTTTTTT. It encodes CASSFGQAGGELFF. This chain links TRBV27 with TRBJ2-2, with 7 bases fitting TRBD1. Per germline, CDR1 MNHEY and CDR2 SMNVEV (reference sequence). CDR3 length: 14 residues. The V and J ends lost 3 bases and 7 bases, in that order; junction bases with no gene match: 5.

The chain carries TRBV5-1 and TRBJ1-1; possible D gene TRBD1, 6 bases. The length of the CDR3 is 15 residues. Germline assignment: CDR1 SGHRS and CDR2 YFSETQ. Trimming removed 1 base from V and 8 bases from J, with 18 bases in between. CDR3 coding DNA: TGCGCCAGCAGCTTGTTGGGGGGGCTCGCTGAAGAAGCTTTCTTT. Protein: CASSLLGGLAEEAFF.

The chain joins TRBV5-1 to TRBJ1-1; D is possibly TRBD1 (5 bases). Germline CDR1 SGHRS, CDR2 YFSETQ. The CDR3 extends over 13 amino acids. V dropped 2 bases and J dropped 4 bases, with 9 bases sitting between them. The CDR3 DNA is TGCGCCAGCAGCTTTGAGGGGACCACTGAAGCTTTCTTT. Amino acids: CASSFEGTTEAFF.

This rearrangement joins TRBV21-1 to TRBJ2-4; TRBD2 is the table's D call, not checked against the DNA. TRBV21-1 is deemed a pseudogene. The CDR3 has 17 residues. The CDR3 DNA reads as TGTGCCAGCAGCAAAGGGTGGTGTAGAGTAGCCAAAAACATTCAGTACTTC. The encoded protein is CASSKGWCRVAKNIQYF.

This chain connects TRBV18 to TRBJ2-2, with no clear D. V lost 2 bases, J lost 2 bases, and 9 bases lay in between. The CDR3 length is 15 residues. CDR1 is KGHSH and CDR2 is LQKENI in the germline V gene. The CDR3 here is CASSPGNSNTGELFF. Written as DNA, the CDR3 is TGTGCCAGCTCACCAGGGAACTCAAACACCGGGGAGCTGTTTTTT.

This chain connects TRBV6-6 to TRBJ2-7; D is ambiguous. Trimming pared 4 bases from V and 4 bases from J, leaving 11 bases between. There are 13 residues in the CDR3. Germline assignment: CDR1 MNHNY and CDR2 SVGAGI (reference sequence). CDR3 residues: CASSSNVGYEQYV. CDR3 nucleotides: TGTGCCAGCAGTTCAAACGTCGGTTACGAGCAGTACGTC.

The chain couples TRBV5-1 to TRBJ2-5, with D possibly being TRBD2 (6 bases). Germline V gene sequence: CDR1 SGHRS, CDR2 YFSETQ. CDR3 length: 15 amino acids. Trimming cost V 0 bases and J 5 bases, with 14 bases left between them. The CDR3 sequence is CASSLGDYRGETQYF. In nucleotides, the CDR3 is TGCGCCAGCAGCTTGGGTGATTATCGGGGGGAGACCCAGTACTTC.

CDR3 coding DNA: TGTGCCAGCAGTTACCGCGACGGGGATCCTAATTCACCCCTCCACTTT. It is translated as CASSYRDGDPNSPLHF. This chain links TRBV6-5 with TRBJ1-6; D gene unclear. The CDR3 is 16 amino acids. The V end lost 2 bases, the J end lost 6 bases, and 14 bases lay between the germline ends. CDR1 and CDR2 (germline): MNHEY, SVGAGI.

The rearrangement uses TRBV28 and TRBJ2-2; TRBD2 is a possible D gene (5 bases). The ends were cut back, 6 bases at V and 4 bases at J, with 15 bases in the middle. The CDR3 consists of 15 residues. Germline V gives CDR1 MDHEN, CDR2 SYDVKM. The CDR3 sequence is CASRTITDFTGELFF. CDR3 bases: TGTGCCAGCAGGACTATCACGGACTTCACCGGGGAGCTGTTTTTT.

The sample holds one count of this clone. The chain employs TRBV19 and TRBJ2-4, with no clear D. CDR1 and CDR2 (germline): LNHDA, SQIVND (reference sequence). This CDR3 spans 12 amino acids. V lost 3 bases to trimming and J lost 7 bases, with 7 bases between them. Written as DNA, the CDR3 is TGTGCCAGTAGTATGTATACCAACATTCAGTACTTC. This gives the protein CASSMYTNIQYF.

Written as DNA, the CDR3 is TGCAGTGCTAGTAACCGGGTATCAAGGCTGTTTTTT. This encodes CSASNRVSRLFF. The chain links TRBV20-1 to TRBJ1-4; D remains ambiguous. Trimming left V 3 bases short and J 14 bases short, with 16 bases between. This CDR3 spans 12 amino acids. CDR1 and CDR2 (germline): DFQATT, SNEGSKA (reference sequence).

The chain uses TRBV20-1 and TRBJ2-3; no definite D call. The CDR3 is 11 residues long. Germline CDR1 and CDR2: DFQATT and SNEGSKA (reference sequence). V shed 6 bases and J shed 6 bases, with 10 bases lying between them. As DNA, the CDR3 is TGCAGTGCGAATAACTATGATACGCAGTATTTT. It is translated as CSANNYDTQYF.

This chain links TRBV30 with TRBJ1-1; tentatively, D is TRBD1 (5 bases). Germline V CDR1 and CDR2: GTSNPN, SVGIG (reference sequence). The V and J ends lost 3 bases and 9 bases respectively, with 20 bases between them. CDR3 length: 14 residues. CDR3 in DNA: TGTGCCTGGAGCCCTGGAGGGGCCACGGAGAAAGCTTTCTTT. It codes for CAWSPGGATEKAFF.

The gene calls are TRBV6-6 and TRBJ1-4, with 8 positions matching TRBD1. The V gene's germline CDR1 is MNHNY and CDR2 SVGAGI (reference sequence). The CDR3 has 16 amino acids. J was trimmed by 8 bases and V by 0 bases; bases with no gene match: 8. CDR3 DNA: TGTGCCAGCAGTTACTCGTCCAGGGGGCGCGGAGAAAAACTGTTTTTT. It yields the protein CASSYSSRGRGEKLFF.

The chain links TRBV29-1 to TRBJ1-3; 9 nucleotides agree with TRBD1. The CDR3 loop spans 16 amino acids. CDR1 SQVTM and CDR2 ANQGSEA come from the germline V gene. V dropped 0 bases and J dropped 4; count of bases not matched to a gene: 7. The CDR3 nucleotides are TGCAGCGTTGAAGATCTTACAGGGGGCTTAGGAAACACCATATATTTT. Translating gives CSVEDLTGGLGNTIYF.

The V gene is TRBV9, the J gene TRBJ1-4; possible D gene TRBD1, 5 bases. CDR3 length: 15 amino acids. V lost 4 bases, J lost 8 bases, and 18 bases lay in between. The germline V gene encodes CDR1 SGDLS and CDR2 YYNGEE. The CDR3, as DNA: TGTGCCAGCAGCCTACTCGAAGGCTCAGGGGAAAAACTGTTTTTT. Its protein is CASSLLEGSGEKLFF.

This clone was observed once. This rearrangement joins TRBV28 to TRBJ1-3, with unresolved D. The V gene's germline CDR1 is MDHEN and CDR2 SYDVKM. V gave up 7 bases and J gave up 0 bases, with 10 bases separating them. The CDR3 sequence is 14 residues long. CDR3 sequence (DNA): TGTGCCAGCAACCGGGGAGACTCTGGAAACACCATATATTTT. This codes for CASNRGDSGNTIYF.

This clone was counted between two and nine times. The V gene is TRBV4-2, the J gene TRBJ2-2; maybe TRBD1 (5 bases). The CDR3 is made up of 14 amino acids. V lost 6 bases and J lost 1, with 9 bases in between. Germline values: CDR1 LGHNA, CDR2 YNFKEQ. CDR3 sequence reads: CASRLTGNTGELFF. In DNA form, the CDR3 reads TGTGCCAGCAGGCTAACAGGGAACACCGGGGAGCTGTTTTTT.

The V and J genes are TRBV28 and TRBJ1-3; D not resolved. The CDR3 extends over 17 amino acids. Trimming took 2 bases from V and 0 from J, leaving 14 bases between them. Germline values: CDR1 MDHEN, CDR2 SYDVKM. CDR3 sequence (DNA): TGTGCCAGCAGTTTAATAGGACCCACGGACTCTGGAAACACCATATATTTT. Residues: CASSLIGPTDSGNTIYF.

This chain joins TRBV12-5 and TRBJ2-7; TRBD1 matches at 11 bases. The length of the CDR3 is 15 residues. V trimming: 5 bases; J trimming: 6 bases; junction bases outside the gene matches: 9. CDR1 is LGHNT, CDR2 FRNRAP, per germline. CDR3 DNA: TGTGCTAGTGGTATGGGGACAGGGGGGGGAGCCGAGCAGTACGTC. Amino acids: CASGMGTGGGAEQYV.

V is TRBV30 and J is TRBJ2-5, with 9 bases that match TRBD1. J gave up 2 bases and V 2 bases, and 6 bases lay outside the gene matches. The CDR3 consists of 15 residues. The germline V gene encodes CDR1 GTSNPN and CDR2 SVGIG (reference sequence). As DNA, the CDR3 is TGTGCCTGGAGTTACGGACAGGGGCGTCAAGAGACCCAGTACTTC. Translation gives CAWSYGQGRQETQYF.

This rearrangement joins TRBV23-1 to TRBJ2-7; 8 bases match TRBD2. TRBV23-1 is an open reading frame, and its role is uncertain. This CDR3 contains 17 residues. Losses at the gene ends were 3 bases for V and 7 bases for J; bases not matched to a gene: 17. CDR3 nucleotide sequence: TGCGCCAGCAGTCATCGAGGGATAGCGGGATGGTTCGGTGAGCAGTACGTC. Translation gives CASSHRGIAGWFGEQYV.

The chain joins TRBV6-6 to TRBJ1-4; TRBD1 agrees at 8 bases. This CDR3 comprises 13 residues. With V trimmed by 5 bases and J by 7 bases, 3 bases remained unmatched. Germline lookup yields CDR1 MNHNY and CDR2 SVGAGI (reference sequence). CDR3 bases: TGTGCCAGCAGTGGACAGGGAATTGAAAAACTGTTTTTT. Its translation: CASSGQGIEKLFF.

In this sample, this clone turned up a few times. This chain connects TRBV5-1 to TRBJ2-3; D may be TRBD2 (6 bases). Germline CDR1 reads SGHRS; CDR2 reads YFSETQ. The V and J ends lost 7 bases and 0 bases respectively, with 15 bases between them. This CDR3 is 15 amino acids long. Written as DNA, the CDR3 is TGCGCCAGCTCCTCCTCGGGGGATAGCACAGATACGCAGTATTTT. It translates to CASSSSGDSTDTQYF. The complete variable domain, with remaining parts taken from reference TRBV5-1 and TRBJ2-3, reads KAGVTQTPRYLIKTRGQQVTLSCSPISGHRSVSWYQQTPGQGLQFLFEYFSETQRNKGNFPGRFSGRQFSNSRSEMNVSTLELGDSALYLCASSSSGDSTDTQYFGPGTRLTVL.

DNA of the CDR3: TGCGCCAGCAGCTCCTCGGGGGGCGTCACTGAAGCTTTCTTT. This codes for CASSSSGGVTEAFF. This sequence joins TRBV5-1 and TRBJ1-1, with D possibly TRBD1 on 6 matching bases. Trimming shortened V by 3 bases and J by 4 bases, and 13 bases separated the two germline ends. CDR3 size: 14 residues. The V gene's germline CDR1 is SGHRS and CDR2 YFSETQ.